The rows below give T cell receptor beta chains drawn from one sample of a study of blood T cell repertoires in COVID-19. Sequenced by immunoSEQ multiplex PCR; TCRdb stores in-frame clones only, minus some. The sample records 380,000 or so clones, about 88% being singletons. The source material was peripheral blood. These receptors came from a woman aged 55-70 years with COVID-19, enrolled during active disease. The CDR3 runs from the conserved cysteine through the conserved F or W. A D gene is named only where the DNA matches it firmly. Clone size is stated in some rows and not others, as once, few, many or a class when expanded.

>TRBV30|TRBJ1-1|15|TRBD1|.
CAWSLRDRVNTEAFF
TGTGCCTGGAGTCTCCGGGACAGGGTGAACACTGAAGCTTTCTTT
>TRBV6-6|TRBJ2-2|16|TRBD2|.
CASSYTSGGDTGELFF
TGTGCCAGCAGTTACACTAGCGGGGGGGATACCGGGGAGCTGTTTTTT
>TRBV9|TRBJ2-3|15|TRBD2|once
CASSKAGELTDTQYF
TGTGCCAGTTCCAAAGCGGGGGAACTCACAGATACGCAGTATTTT
>TRBV6-5|TRBJ1-1|15|TRBD1|.
CASTRGTGVKTEAFF
TGTGCCAGCACTCGGGGGACAGGGGTAAAGACTGAAGCTTTCTTT
>TRBV4-1|TRBJ1-5|15|.|.
CASSQDAGKGQPQHF
TGCGCCAGCAGCCAAGATGCAGGGAAGGGACAGCCCCAGCATTTT
>TRBV3-1/TRBV3-2|TRBJ1-2|16|TRBD1|.
CASSLWTGGANYGYTF
TGTGCCAGCAGCCTGTGGACAGGGGGCGCGAACTATGGCTACACCTTC
>TRBV6-1|TRBJ1-1|14|.|.
CASSELGDYTEAFF
TGTGCCAGCAGTGAACTAGGGGACTACACTGAAGCTTTCTTT
>TRBV10-2|TRBJ1-1|15|TRBD1|.
CASSEAPGTGREAFF
TGCGCCAGCAGTGAGGCTCCCGGGACAGGCAGGGAAGCTTTCTTT
>TRBV7-3|TRBJ1-1|16|.|once
CASSFLTRTANTEAFF
TGTGCCAGCAGCTTTTTGACCAGGACAGCCAACACTGAAGCTTTCTTT
>TRBV11-2|TRBJ1-3|14|.|.
CASSLVLQGSTIYF
TGTGCCAGCAGCTTAGTCTTACAGGGTTCCACCATATATTTT
>TRBV5-3|TRBJ1-1|14|.|.
CARRHGQLNTEAFF
TGTGCCAGAAGACATGGACAGCTGAACACTGAAGCTTTCTTT
>TRBV4-1|TRBJ2-7|18|TRBD2|.
CASSQDVSVGTTTYEQYF
TGCGCCAGCAGCCAAGATGTTTCTGTCGGGACTACCACCTACGAGCAGTACTTC
>TRBV10-3|TRBJ2-7|13|TRBD1|.
CAAQGGRVYEQYF
TGTGCCGCACAGGGGGGAAGAGTATACGAGCAGTACTTC
>TRBV5-5|TRBJ2-7|14|TRBD1|.
CASSLVGQSYEQYF
TGTGCCAGCAGCTTAGTGGGACAGAGCTACGAGCAGTACTTC
>TRBV29-1|TRBJ1-5|13|TRBD1|many
CSVWPGGGQPQHF
TGCAGCGTTTGGCCAGGGGGCGGTCAGCCCCAGCATTTT
>TRBV6-5|TRBJ2-3|15|.|.
CASQGRTTNTDTQYF
TGTGCCTCTCAAGGGAGAACTACTAACACAGATACGCAGTATTTT
>TRBV4-1|TRBJ1-5|17|.|once
CASSQMTVFDSNQPQHF
TGCGCCAGCAGCCAGATGACAGTCTTCGATAGCAATCAGCCCCAGCATTTT
>TRBV15|TRBJ1-3|15|TRBD1|.
CATSRVDRGGNTIYF
TGTGCCACCAGCAGGGTCGACAGGGGTGGAAACACCATATATTTT
>TRBV28|TRBJ1-3|16|TRBD1|.
CASSANRGLSGNTIYF
TGTGCCAGCAGTGCCAACAGGGGTCTTTCTGGAAACACCATATATTTT
>TRBV6-4|TRBJ1-6|15|TRBD1|few
CASSEQGADNSPLHF
TGTGCCAGCAGTGAACAGGGGGCGGATAATTCACCCCTCCACTTT
>TRBV29-1|TRBJ2-3|14|.|.
CSVSTGLTGDTQYF
TGCAGCGTTTCTACGGGACTCACGGGAGATACGCAGTATTTT
>TRBV5-6|TRBJ1-3|12|TRBD1|.
CASSFGSWDSNF
TGTGCCAGCAGTTTTGGGAGCTGGGACAGTAATTTT
>TRBV3-1/TRBV3-2|TRBJ1-1|14|.|.
CASSQGRVNTEAFF
TGTGCCAGCAGCCAAGGCAGGGTGAACACTGAAGCTTTCTTT
>TRBV5-5|TRBJ1-5|20|TRBD1|.
CASSLALGQGASRSNQPQHF
TGTGCCAGCAGCTTGGCCCTCGGCCAGGGGGCATCCCGTAGCAATCAGCCCCAGCATTTT
>TRBV4-1|TRBJ2-7|16|.|.
CASSQGGTDGTYEQYF
TGCGCCAGCAGCCAAGGCGGGACAGATGGGACCTACGAGCAGTACTTC
>TRBV3-1/TRBV3-2|TRBJ1-6|14|.|.
CASSQDWGESPLHF
TGTGCCAGCAGCCAAGACTGGGGGGAATCACCCCTCCACTTT
>TRBV12-3/TRBV12-4|TRBJ1-2|13|.|.
CASSLAGDYGYTF
TGTGCCAGCAGTTTGGCAGGCGACTATGGCTACACCTTC
>TRBV7-9|TRBJ1-2|14|TRBD1|.
CASTIDRDFYGYTF
TGTGCCAGCACCATTGACAGGGACTTCTATGGCTACACCTTC
>TRBV28|TRBJ1-2|14|.|once
CASTLSHRYYGYTF
TGTGCCAGCACCTTAAGCCACAGGTACTATGGCTACACCTTC
>TRBV4-1|TRBJ2-1|14|TRBD2|.
CASSPQGLASEQFF
TGCGCCAGCAGCCCCCAGGGACTAGCAAGTGAGCAGTTCTTC
>TRBV9|TRBJ1-2|15|TRBD1|.
CASSVEGTGVNGYTF
TGTGCCAGCAGCGTAGAGGGGACAGGGGTAAATGGCTACACCTTC
>TRBV18|TRBJ2-1|16|TRBD2|.
CASSPAWRGGGNEQFF
TGTGCCAGCTCACCGGCGTGGCGGGGGGGCGGAAATGAGCAGTTCTTC
>TRBV6-2/TRBV6-3|TRBJ1-6|16|TRBD1|.
CASSSGRTGVNSPLHF
TGTGCCAGCAGTTCGGGCCGGACAGGGGTAAATTCACCCCTCCACTTT
>TRBV12-3/TRBV12-4|TRBJ1-2|13|.|once
CASRSTVNYGYTF
TGTGCCAGCAGATCAACAGTTAATTATGGCTACACCTTC
>TRBV7-6|TRBJ2-2|13|TRBD1|once
CASSLRTGGELFF
TGTGCCAGCAGCTTGAGGACAGGCGGGGAGCTGTTTTTT
>TRBV6-6|TRBJ2-3|16|TRBD2|.
CASSLGLAGGLDTQYF
TGTGCCAGCAGTTTAGGACTAGCGGGGGGTCTAGATACGCAGTATTTT
>TRBV6-6|TRBJ2-3|14|TRBD2|.
CASSGRGGADTQYF
TGTGCCAGCAGCGGGCGGGGGGGAGCAGATACGCAGTATTTT
>TRBV29-1|TRBJ1-2|17|.|once
CSVLSRGGPEFPYGYTF
TGCAGCGTTCTCTCCCGGGGGGGGCCCGAATTCCCCTATGGCTACACCTTC
>TRBV5-5|TRBJ2-7|14|.|.
CASSLGTEGYEQYF
TGTGCCAGCAGCCTGGGGACGGAGGGCTACGAGCAGTACTTC
>TRBV11-3|TRBJ1-1|15|.|.
CASSLTREAGGEAFF
TGTGCCAGCAGCTTAACCCGGGAGGCAGGCGGTGAAGCTTTCTTT
>TRBV2|TRBJ2-7|11|.|.
CASLEGYEQYF
TGTGCCAGCTTGGAGGGCTACGAGCAGTACTTC
>TRBV19|TRBJ2-7|16|TRBD1|.
CASSPPRDRRGYEQYF
TGTGCCAGTAGTCCACCCCGGGACAGGAGGGGCTACGAGCAGTACTTC
>TRBV6-5|TRBJ2-3|16|TRBD2|.
CASSYYPGTSGGTQYF
TGTGCCAGCAGTTACTACCCCGGGACTAGCGGGGGTACGCAGTATTTT